The 5 T cell receptor beta chains in this list originate from one sample, sequenced in a study of siplizumab effects on memory and regulatory T cells. Clones were sequenced by immunoSEQ multiplex PCR, and TCRdb holds only the in-frame ones, with some missing. Of over 100,000 clones listed, 93% were seen once; the top ten hold under 0.2%. Sequenced: non-Treg CD4+ T cells sorted from blood. The source of these receptors is a human donor in good health.

The gene calls are TRBV28 and TRBJ2-7; 13 bases fit TRBD2. The CDR3 consists of 20 residues. The V and J ends lost 3 bases and 0 bases, in that order; junction bases with no gene match: 14. The germline CDR1 and CDR2 sequences are MDHEN and SYDVKM. The CDR3 nucleotides are TGTGCCAGCAGTTTTTTGTCTCCGACTAGCGGGGGGCGGAGCTCCTACGAGCAGTACTTC. Translating it yields CASSFLSPTSGGRSSYEQYF.

In DNA, the CDR3 is TGTGCCAGCAGCTTAATGCGAGGGGACACAGATACGCAGTATTTT. As protein: CASSLMRGDTDTQYF. The genes are TRBV5-4 and TRBJ2-3; the D call may be TRBD1 or TRBD2 (5 bases each). Germline lookup yields CDR1 SGHNT and CDR2 YYREEE (reference sequence). V lost 2 bases and J 2 bases, leaving 12 bases between the germline ends. CDR3 length equals 15 residues.

This clone appeared a single time. V and J are TRBV7-2 and TRBJ2-4; TRBD1 might be the D (6 bases). CDR1 is SGHTA and CDR2 is FQGNSA in the germline V gene. V lost 2 bases and J lost 6, with 14 bases in between. CDR3 size: 15 residues. CDR3 loop: CASSLRGTTVNIQYF. DNA for the CDR3: TGTGCCAGCAGCTTAAGGGGGACCACGGTAAACATTCAGTACTTC.

The chain carries TRBV30 and TRBJ2-7; TRBD2 is a possible D gene (5 bases). Germline V lookup: CDR1 GTSNPN, CDR2 SVGIG (reference sequence). The CDR3 spans 12 residues. Trimming removed 0 bases at V and 12 bases at J, with 15 bases between. Written as DNA, the CDR3 is TGTGCCTGGAGTGTAGGAGGACGCATCGTGTACTTC. The encoded protein is CAWSVGGRIVYF.

The gene calls are TRBV19 and TRBJ1-5; D uncertain. Trimming removed 6 bases at V and 4 bases at J, with 7 bases between. CDR1 is LNHDA and CDR2 is SQIVND in the germline V gene (reference sequence). The CDR3 spans 12 residues. CDR3 loop: CASRKGNQPQHF. The CDR3 DNA follows: TGTGCCAGTAGGAAGGGAAATCAGCCCCAGCATTTT.